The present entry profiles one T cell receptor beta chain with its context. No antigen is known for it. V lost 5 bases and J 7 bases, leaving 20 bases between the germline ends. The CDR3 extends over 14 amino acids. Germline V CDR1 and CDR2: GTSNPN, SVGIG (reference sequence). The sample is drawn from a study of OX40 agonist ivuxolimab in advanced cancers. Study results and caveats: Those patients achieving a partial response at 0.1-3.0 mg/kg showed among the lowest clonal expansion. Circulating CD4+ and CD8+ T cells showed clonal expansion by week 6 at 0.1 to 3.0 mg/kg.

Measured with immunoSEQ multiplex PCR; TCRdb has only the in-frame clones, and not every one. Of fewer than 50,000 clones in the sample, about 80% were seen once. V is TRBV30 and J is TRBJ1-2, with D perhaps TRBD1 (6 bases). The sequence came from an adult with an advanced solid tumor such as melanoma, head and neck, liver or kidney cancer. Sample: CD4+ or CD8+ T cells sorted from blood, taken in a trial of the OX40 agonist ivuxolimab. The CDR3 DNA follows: TGTGCCTGGGCCGGCGAGGGACAACTTGGTGGCTACACCTTC. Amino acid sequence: CAWAGEGQLGGYTF.